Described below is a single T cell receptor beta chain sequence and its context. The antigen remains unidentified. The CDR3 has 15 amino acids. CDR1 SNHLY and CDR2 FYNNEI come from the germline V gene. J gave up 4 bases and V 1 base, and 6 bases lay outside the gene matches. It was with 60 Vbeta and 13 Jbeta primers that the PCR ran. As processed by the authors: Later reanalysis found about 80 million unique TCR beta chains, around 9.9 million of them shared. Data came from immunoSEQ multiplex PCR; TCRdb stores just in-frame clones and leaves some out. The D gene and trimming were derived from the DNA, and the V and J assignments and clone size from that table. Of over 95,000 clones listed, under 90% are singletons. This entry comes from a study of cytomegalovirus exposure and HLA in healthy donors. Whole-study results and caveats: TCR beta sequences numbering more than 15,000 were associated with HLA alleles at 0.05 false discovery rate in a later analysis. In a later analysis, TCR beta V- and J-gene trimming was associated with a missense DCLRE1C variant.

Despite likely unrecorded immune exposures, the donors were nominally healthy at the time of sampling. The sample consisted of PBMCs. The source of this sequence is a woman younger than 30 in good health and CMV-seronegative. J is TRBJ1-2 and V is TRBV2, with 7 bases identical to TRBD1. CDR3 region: CASSEETGLGYGYTF. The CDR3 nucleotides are TGTGCCAGCAGTGAAGAGACAGGGTTAGGCTATGGCTACACCTTC.